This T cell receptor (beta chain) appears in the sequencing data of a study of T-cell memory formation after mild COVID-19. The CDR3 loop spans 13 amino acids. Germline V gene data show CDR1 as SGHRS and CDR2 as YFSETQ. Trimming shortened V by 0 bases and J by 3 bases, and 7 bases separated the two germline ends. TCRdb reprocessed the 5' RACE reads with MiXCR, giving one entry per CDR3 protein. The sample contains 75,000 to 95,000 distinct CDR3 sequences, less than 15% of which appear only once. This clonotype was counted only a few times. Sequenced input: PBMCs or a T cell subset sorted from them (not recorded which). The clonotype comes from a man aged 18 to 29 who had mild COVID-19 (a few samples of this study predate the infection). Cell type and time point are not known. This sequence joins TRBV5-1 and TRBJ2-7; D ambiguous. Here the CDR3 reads CASSLVAGYEQYV. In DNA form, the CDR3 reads TGCGCCAGCAGCTTGGTGGCCGGCTACGAGCAGTACGTC.